This T cell receptor beta chain was profiled in a study of T cell repertoires in cytomegalovirus infection. This clonotype occurred many times. No antigen is known for it. Study findings and constraints: HLA-C-restricted CMV clonotypes gave the most frequent clonotype in two of eight donors.

Germline V gives CDR1 SGHTA, CDR2 FQGNSA. The CDR3 is 14 residues long. V lost 7 bases and J lost 5; bases outside the gene matches: 10. TCRdb independently ran MiXCR on the reads; one entry per CDR3 protein. In the table there are nearly 550,000 distinct CDR3 sequences, about 15% of which are singletons. Sequences were obtained from CD8+ T cells from PBMCs. The chain couples TRBV7-2 to TRBJ1-2; 7 positions match TRBD1. The TCR originated in a human donor in good health (CMV status not recorded). Some clones in this sample may be carry-over from other donors' samples. CDR3 sequence (DNA): TGTGCCAGCATCCCAGGGGGGGGATGGTATGGCTACACCTTC. Translating gives CASIPGGGWYGYTF.